Each of the 19 T cell receptor beta chains below was sequenced from the same sample in a study of T cell responses to AZD1222 COVID-19 vaccine. Measured with immunoSEQ multiplex PCR; TCRdb has only the in-frame clones, and not every one. The repertoire consists of some 78,000 clones, with 83% occurring once and the leading ten covering roughly 1.3%. Source: peripheral blood, taken 28 days after the second AZD1222 dose. Source of these receptors: an adult who received the AZD1222 COVID-19 vaccine.

The rearrangement links TRBV11-2 to TRBJ1-1, with unresolved D. The CDR3 has 15 residues. Trimming took 0 bases from V and 1 from J, leaving 9 bases between them. CDR1 and CDR2 (germline): SGHAT, FQNNGV. The CDR3 reads CASSLDPSANTEAFF. The CDR3 region has the DNA TGTGCCAGCAGCTTAGATCCGTCAGCGAACACTGAAGCTTTCTTT.

The V and J genes are TRBV28 and TRBJ1-1; 9 positions agree with TRBD1. J lost 4 bases, V lost 9 bases, and 18 bases had no gene match. CDR3 length equals 17 residues. Germline V gene lookup returns CDR1 MDHEN and CDR2 SYDVKM. This CDR3 reads CASRGILPGQGITEAFF. CDR3 nucleotide sequence: TGTGCCAGTAGAGGGATACTCCCCGGACAGGGGATCACTGAAGCTTTCTTT.

The rearrangement uses TRBV6-2 or TRBV6-3 and TRBJ1-5; the D gene is possibly TRBD1 (6 bases). V was pared by 4 bases and J by 3 bases, with 16 bases between. Germline V gene lookup returns CDR1 MNHEY and CDR2 SVGEGT. The CDR3 extends over 16 amino acids. The CDR3 loop reads CASSSPGRGFNQPQHF. The CDR3 DNA is TGTGCCAGCAGTTCCCCGGGGAGGGGGTTCAATCAGCCCCAGCATTTT.

This clone was seen only a few times. The gene calls are TRBV30 and TRBJ1-2; D gene unclear. With 1 base removed from V and 8 bases from J, the gap between germline ends came to 8 bases. Per the germline V gene, CDR1 is GTSNPN and CDR2 is SVGIG (reference sequence). CDR3 size: 11 residues. Here the CDR3 reads CAWSEGRGYTF. Written as DNA, the CDR3 is TGTGCCTGGAGTGAAGGGAGAGGCTACACCTTC.

The V gene is TRBV5-4, the J gene TRBJ2-1; 7 bases line up with TRBD2. CDR3 size: 15 residues. Germline V gene sequence: CDR1 SGHNT, CDR2 YYREEE (reference sequence). V was clipped by 0 bases and J by 8 bases; unmatched bases: 8. The CDR3 sequence is CASSLEGGRTDEQFF. The CDR3 nucleotides read TGTGCCAGCAGCTTGGAGGGCGGGAGAACCGATGAGCAGTTCTTC.

The V call is TRBV2, the J call TRBJ1-2; D is unresolved. The V gene's germline CDR1 is SNHLY and CDR2 FYNNEI. Trimming left V 6 bases short and J 1 base short, with 6 bases between. This CDR3 is built from 12 residues. The CDR3: CASSPRNYGYTF. The CDR3 nucleotides read TGTGCCAGCAGCCCCCGTAACTATGGCTACACCTTC.

The genes are TRBV3-1 (or the pseudogene TRBV3-2) and TRBJ1-3; tentative D call: TRBD1 (6 bases). V lost 0 bases and J 0 bases, leaving 6 bases between the germline ends. Germline loops: CDR1 LGHDT, CDR2 YNNKEL (reference sequence). The length of the CDR3 is 15 residues. CDR3 bases: TGTGCCAGCAGCCAAGAGGGACACTCTGGAAACACCATATATTTT. It specifies CASSQEGHSGNTIYF.

This clone was observed a handful of times. The V gene is TRBV27, the J gene TRBJ1-2, with D possibly being TRBD1 (6 bases). The CDR3 has 13 amino acids. The V gene's germline CDR1 is MNHEY and CDR2 SMNVEV (reference sequence). V was shortened by 6 bases and J by 3 bases, with 11 bases between the two germline ends. CDR3 sequence: CASRGGADYGYTF. CDR3 sequence (DNA): TGTGCCAGCAGGGGGGGGGCAGACTATGGCTACACCTTC.

This clone was seen only a few times. The chain joins TRBV14 to TRBJ1-1; D is undetermined. This CDR3 is built from 15 residues. V lost 0 bases and J 2 bases, leaving 10 bases between the germline ends. CDR1 is SGHDN and CDR2 is FVKESK in the germline V gene. The CDR3 sequence is CASSQDLKENTEAFF. The CDR3 DNA sequence: TGTGCCAGCAGCCAAGATCTGAAAGAAAACACTGAAGCTTTCTTT.

This chain links TRBV6-5 with TRBJ1-1, with D tentatively TRBD1 (5 bases). The CDR3 runs 15 residues. Germline CDR1 MNHEY, CDR2 SVGAGI. V lost 4 bases and J 1 base, leaving 13 bases between the germline ends. The DNA of the CDR3 is TGTGCCAGCAGTTCCCCGGGGGGAGCGAACACTGAAGCTTTCTTT. It translates to CASSSPGGANTEAFF.

The CDR3 here is CAWSGTGRTGELFF. CDR3 DNA sequence: TGTGCCTGGAGCGGGACAGGGCGCACCGGGGAGCTGTTTTTT. The chain has TRBV30 and TRBJ2-2; 9 positions agree with TRBD1. The CDR3 runs to 14 residues. CDR1 GTSNPN and CDR2 SVGIG come from the germline V gene (reference sequence). The V gene end was trimmed by 3 bases and the J gene end by 4 bases; junction bases not matched to a gene: 3.

This clone came up a few times. This sequence joins TRBV18 and TRBJ2-1; tentatively, D is TRBD2 (7 bases). The ends were cut back, 3 bases at V and 10 bases at J, with 10 bases in the middle. The germline V gene encodes CDR1 KGHSH and CDR2 LQKENI. The CDR3 sequence is 12 residues long. CDR3 sequence reads: CASSPGGTEQFF. CDR3 DNA sequence: TGTGCCAGCTCACCCGGGGGGACAGAGCAGTTCTTC.

This clone has a handful of counts. This sequence joins TRBV14 and TRBJ2-2; unclear D gene. Trimming took 4 bases from V and 6 from J, leaving 9 bases between them. This CDR3 is 13 amino acids long. Germline V gene data show CDR1 as SGHDN and CDR2 as FVKESK. The CDR3 DNA follows: TGTGCCAGCAGCCCTAATCGGGCCGGGGAGCTGTTTTTT. It specifies CASSPNRAGELFF.

This chain connects TRBV7-6 to TRBJ2-7, with D hard to call. This CDR3 contains 16 residues. The V and J ends lost 4 bases and 1 base respectively, with 17 bases between them. The germline gives CDR1 SGHVS, CDR2 FNYEAQ. The CDR3 here is CASSSLFIRQSYEQYF. CDR3 DNA: TGTGCCAGCAGCTCCCTCTTTATCAGGCAATCCTACGAGCAGTACTTC.

The gene calls are TRBV28 and TRBJ2-2, with no clear D. V was cut by 6 bases and J by 4 bases, with 12 bases left in between. Germline CDR1 is MDHEN and CDR2 is SYDVKM. This CDR3 has 14 amino acids. CDR3 residues: CASSLTDGTGELFF. The CDR3 DNA is TGTGCCAGCAGCTTAACCGATGGCACCGGGGAGCTGTTTTTT. Using reference TRBV28 and TRBJ2-2 for the parts outside the CDR3, the full variable domain is DVKVTQSSRYLVKRTGEKVFLECVQDMDHENMFWYRQDPGLGLRLIYFSYDVKMKEKGDIPEGYSVSREKKERFSLILESASTNQTSMYLCASSLTDGTGELFFGEGSRLTVL.

This clone was detected once. V gene TRBV13 combines with J gene TRBJ2-5; no clear D gene. Germline CDR1 and CDR2: PRHDT and FYEKMQ (reference sequence). V lost 5 bases and J 5 bases, leaving 12 bases between the germline ends. This CDR3 spans 13 amino acids. The CDR3 is CASSGGPAETQYF. The DNA of the CDR3 is TGTGCCAGCAGCGGCGGACCAGCGGAGACCCAGTACTTC.

The V gene is TRBV14, the J gene TRBJ1-6; 7 bases fit TRBD1. Losses at the gene ends were 4 bases for V and 7 bases for J; bases not matched to a gene: 4. The CDR3 runs 14 residues. Germline V CDR1 and CDR2: SGHDN, FVKESK. The chain's CDR3 is CASSLVGGNSPLHF. CDR3 sequence (DNA): TGTGCCAGCAGCCTAGTAGGGGGCAATTCACCCCTCCACTTT.

The sample holds one count of this clone. The chain links TRBV7-2 to TRBJ1-6; D is undetermined. This CDR3 region has 15 residues. V lost 5 bases and J 8 bases, leaving 16 bases between the germline ends. CDR1 and CDR2 from the germline V gene are SGHTA and FQGNSA. The CDR3 DNA is TGTGCCAGCAGCCCATTTCGGCCCGAGGATTCACCCCTCCACTTT. This encodes CASSPFRPEDSPLHF.

In its sample, this clone was seen a few times. This chain links TRBV7-2 with TRBJ1-4; 8 nucleotides line up with TRBD1. CDR1 SGHTA and CDR2 FQGNSA come from the germline V gene. V was clipped by 5 bases and J by 8 bases; unmatched bases: 10. The CDR3 covers 15 residues. The CDR3 loop reads CASSPDRGFVEKLFF. DNA for the CDR3: TGTGCCAGCAGCCCCGACAGGGGTTTCGTCGAAAAACTGTTTTTT.